Below, 10 T cell receptor beta chains from the same sample are listed, as sequenced in a study of a mutant IDH1 vaccine in newly diagnosed glioma. Only in-frame clones appear in the TCRdb table, and some are missing; sequencing was by immunoSEQ multiplex PCR. The repertoire consists of some 40,000 clones, with 80% occurring once and the leading ten covering approximately 15%. The time point denotes: week 11, during vaccination. In every dose of vaccine, 300 ug of mutant IDH1 20-mer peptide was given alongside topical imiquimod. The antigens these receptors bind are not known. The sequences come from peripheral blood mononuclear cells (PBMCs), collected from a glioma patient whose treatment included an IDH1 peptide vaccine. Receptors were obtained from a woman aged 25 to 45 with glioma. Some clones in this sample may be carry-over from other donors' samples.

This chain joins TRBV29-1 and TRBJ2-2, with TRBD1 identical over 10 bases. The junction had 7 bases not matched to a gene; V was cut back by 8 bases and J by 4 bases. Germline CDR1 SQVTM, CDR2 ANQGSEA. This CDR3 spans 14 amino acids. Written as DNA, the CDR3 is TGCAGCACCCGGACAGGGGGAGGCACCGGGGAGCTGTTTTTT. As protein: CSTRTGGGTGELFF.

The gene calls are TRBV5-1 and TRBJ2-1; no definite D call. Trimming cost V 2 bases and J 10 bases, with 7 bases left between them. Germline V gives CDR1 SGHRS, CDR2 YFSETQ. CDR3 length: 11 residues. The DNA of the CDR3 is TGCGCCAGCAGCTTAGATGTAGAGCAGTTCTTC. It yields the protein CASSLDVEQFF.

This clone came up once. V usage is TRBV9 and J usage is TRBJ2-3, with D maybe TRBD1 (6 bases). The CDR3 extends over 17 amino acids. The V end was cut by 0 bases, the J end by 2 bases, with 16 bases between. In germline, CDR1 is SGDLS, CDR2 YYNGEE. Here the CDR3 DNA reads TGTGCCAGCAGCGTAGCTTTAGTGGGGGCCCACACAGATACGCAGTATTTT. As protein: CASSVALVGAHTDTQYF.

The rearrangement joins TRBV6-1 to TRBJ2-1; D is undetermined. This CDR3 has 13 amino acids. V was trimmed by 3 bases and J by 2 bases, leaving 5 bases between them. The germline V gene has CDR1 MNHNS and CDR2 SASEGT. Here the CDR3 DNA reads TGTGCCAGCAGTGAGACGACCTACAATGAGCAGTTCTTC. This sequence encodes CASSETTYNEQFF.

This clone was counted between two and nine times. The CDR3 DNA follows: TGTGCCAGCAGGTTGAGCGTGAATCAGCCCCAGCATTTT. This codes for CASRLSVNQPQHF. The chain carries TRBV2 and TRBJ1-5, with D uncertain. The CDR3 length is 13 residues. V shed 6 bases and J shed 4 bases, with 10 bases lying between them. Per the germline V gene, CDR1 is SNHLY and CDR2 is FYNNEI.

The rearrangement links TRBV9 to TRBJ2-5, with a possible D match to TRBD2 (6 bases). Trimming left V 0 bases short and J 2 bases short, with 8 bases between. Germline loops: CDR1 SGDLS, CDR2 YYNGEE. CDR3 size: 14 residues. The CDR3 region has the DNA TGTGCCAGCAGCGTAGACGGGAGTCAAGAGACCCAGTACTTC. Amino acid sequence: CASSVDGSQETQYF. Supplemented by reference TRBV9 and TRBJ2-5, the full variable domain reads DSGVTQTPKHLITATGQRVTLRCSPRSGDLSVYWYQQSLDQGLQFLIQYYNGEERAKGNILERFSAQQFPDLHSELNLSSLELGDSALYFCASSVDGSQETQYFGPGTRLLVL.

The gene calls are TRBV11-2 and TRBJ1-1, with unresolved D. Trimming removed 5 bases from V and 6 bases from J, with 22 bases in between. The CDR3 extends over 16 amino acids. Germline CDR1 reads SGHAT; CDR2 reads FQNNGV. DNA of the CDR3: TGTGCCAGCAGCCCTAAGGCCGGGCAAAGGGCTTCTGAAGCTTTCTTT. Its protein product is CASSPKAGQRASEAFF.

This clone was detected only once. This sequence joins TRBV11-2 and TRBJ1-5, with a possible D match to TRBD1 (6 bases). The CDR3 totals 16 residues. V lost 4 bases, J lost 8 bases, and 21 bases lay in between. The germline V gene encodes CDR1 SGHAT and CDR2 FQNNGV. This CDR3 is CASSSLSTGRGEPQHF. CDR3 coding DNA: TGTGCCAGCAGCTCTTTATCGACAGGCCGGGGGGAGCCCCAGCATTTT.

The chain couples TRBV7-9 to TRBJ1-4; D is undetermined. V gave up 5 bases and J gave up 8 bases, with 15 bases separating them. CDR3 size: 14 residues. CDR1 SEHNR and CDR2 FQNEAQ come from the germline V gene (reference sequence). CDR3 coding DNA: TGTGCCAGCAGCCGCGGAGAGGGTAACGAAAAACTGTTTTTT. Its translation: CASSRGEGNEKLFF.

This rearrangement joins TRBV11-2 to TRBJ2-1, with 12 bases that match TRBD2. This CDR3 is 17 amino acids long. Germline V gene sequence: CDR1 SGHAT, CDR2 FQNNGV. The ends lost 0 bases at V and 7 bases at J; junction bases unmatched: 7. The CDR3 here is CASSLDTTSGSVNEQFF. The CDR3 coding sequence is TGTGCCAGCAGCTTAGATACGACTAGCGGGAGTGTAAATGAGCAGTTCTTC.